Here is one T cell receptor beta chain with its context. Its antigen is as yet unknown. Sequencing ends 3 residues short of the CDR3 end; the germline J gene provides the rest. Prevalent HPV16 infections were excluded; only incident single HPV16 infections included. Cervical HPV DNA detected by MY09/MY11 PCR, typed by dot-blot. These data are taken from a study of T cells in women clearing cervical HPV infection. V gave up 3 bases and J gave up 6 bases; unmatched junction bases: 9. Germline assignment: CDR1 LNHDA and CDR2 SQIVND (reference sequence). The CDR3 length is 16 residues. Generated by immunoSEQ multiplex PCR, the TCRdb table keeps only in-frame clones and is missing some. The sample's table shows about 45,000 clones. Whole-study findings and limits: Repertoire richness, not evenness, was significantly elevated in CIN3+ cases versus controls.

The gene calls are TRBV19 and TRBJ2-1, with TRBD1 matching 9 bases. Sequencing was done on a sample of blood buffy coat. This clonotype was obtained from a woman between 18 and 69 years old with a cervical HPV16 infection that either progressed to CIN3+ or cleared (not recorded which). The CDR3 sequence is CASSMSGGTGTNEQFF. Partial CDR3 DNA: TGTGCCAGTAGTATGAGTGGTGGGACAGGGACCAATGAG. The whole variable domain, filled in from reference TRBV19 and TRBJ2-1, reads DGGITQSPKYLFRKEGQNVTLSCEQNLNHDAMYWYRQDPGQGLRLIYYSQIVNDFQKGDIAEGYSVSREKKESFPLTVTSAQKNPTAFYLCASSMSGGTGTNEQFFGPGTRLTVL.